The clone carrying this T cell receptor (beta chain) was recorded many times. What it binds is not known. These data originate in a study of T cells after yellow fever vaccination. V lost 3 bases to trimming and J lost 13 bases, with 13 bases between them. The CDR3 runs to 13 residues. The germline CDR1 and CDR2 sequences are MGHDK and SYGVNS. 5'RACE template switching produced TCR cDNA carrying a universal primer site and UMIs. TCRdb reprocessed the 5' RACE reads with MiXCR, giving one entry per CDR3 protein. The table records 150,000 to 200,000 distinct CDR3 sequences, 7% to 10% of them present only once. General study points: CD4 and CD8 compartments shared a small share of clonotypes. Once the booster was given, most primary-vaccination clones reappeared, at 95% to 97% for CD4 and over 70% for CD8.

The sequence came from a man younger than 30 who received the YFV17D yellow fever vaccine. The source material was CD8+ T cells sorted from PBMCs, sampled 45 days after the yellow fever booster vaccination. V gene TRBV25-1 combines with J gene TRBJ1-6, with unresolved D. The CDR3 DNA reads TGTGCCAGCAGTGATAGCACTATGAATCCCCTCCACTTT. Translation gives CASSDSTMNPLHF.